This TCR beta chain was retrieved from a study of control samples from healthy donors and cancer patients. Germline V gives CDR1 KGHSH, CDR2 LQKENI. V lost 4 bases and J 3 bases, leaving 12 bases between the germline ends. The CDR3 covers 14 residues. Only in-frame clones appear in the TCRdb table, and some are missing; sequencing was by immunoSEQ multiplex PCR. The table records about 120,000 clones, 90% of them present only once. The specimen was blood. The receptor was derived from a middle-aged man in good health. V usage is TRBV18 and J usage is TRBJ1-2, with a possible D match to TRBD1 (6 bases). The CDR3 here is CASSRTGSDYGYTF. The CDR3 DNA reads as TGTGCCAGCTCACGCACAGGGTCCGACTATGGCTACACCTTC. The full variable domain, in which reference TRBV18 and TRBJ1-2 provide the parts outside the CDR3, is NAGVMQNPRHLVRRRGQEARLRCSPMKGHSHVYWYRQLPEEGLKFMVYLQKENIIDESGMPKERFSAEFPKEGPSILRIQQVVRGDSAAYFCASSRTGSDYGYTFGSGTRLTVV.